The 19 T cell receptor beta chains reported below all come from one sample, sequenced in a study of blood T cell repertoires in COVID-19. Profiled with immunoSEQ multiplex PCR; TCRdb holds only in-frame clones, not every one. The sample lists about 480,000 clones; roughly 88% were seen once. The sequencing sample was made of PBMCs or T cells enriched from blood (not recorded which). Receptors were obtained from a woman between 40 and 50 years old who had recovered from COVID-19.

This clone was seen a single time. This chain's CDR3 is CASSQGAEQYF. The CDR3 coding sequence is TGTGCCAGCAGCCAGGGGGCCGAGCAGTACTTC. The chain recombines TRBV7-8 with TRBJ2-7; the match to TRBD1 covers 8 bases. The V and J ends lost 5 bases and 6 bases, in that order; junction bases with no gene match: 0. Germline CDR1 SGHVS, CDR2 FQNEAQ. The CDR3 consists of 11 residues.

V is TRBV15 and J is TRBJ2-5, with 7 positions matching TRBD1. Germline V gene lookup returns CDR1 LNHNV and CDR2 YYDKDF (reference sequence). The CDR3 has 15 residues. V was clipped by 3 bases and J by 1 base; unmatched bases: 5. CDR3 coding DNA: TGTGCCACCAGCAGGGACCCAGGGGGCCAAGAGACCCAGTACTTC. Translation gives CATSRDPGGQETQYF. The whole variable domain, remainder taken from reference TRBV15 and TRBJ2-5, is DAMVIQNPRYQVTQFGKPVTLSCSQTLNHNVMYWYQQKSSQAPKLLFHYYDKDFNNEADTPDNFQSRRPNTSFCFLDIRSPGLGDTAMYLCATSRDPGGQETQYFGPGTRLLVL.

The chain joins TRBV6-4 to TRBJ1-1; no definite D call. The germline V gene encodes CDR1 MRHNA and CDR2 SNTAGT. Trimming shortened V by 8 bases and J by 0 bases, and 10 bases separated the two germline ends. This CDR3 is built from 13 residues. The CDR3 region has the DNA TGTGCCAGCGCAAGGGAGGTGAACACTGAAGCTTTCTTT. It translates to CASAREVNTEAFF.

The J gene is TRBJ1-2, the V gene TRBV6-5, with 7 bases that match TRBD1. The V gene end was trimmed by 2 bases and the J gene end by 10 bases; junction bases not matched to a gene: 7. CDR3 length: 13 residues. CDR1 is MNHEY and CDR2 is SVGAGI in the germline V gene. In DNA, the CDR3 is TGTGCCAGCAGTTACCTCGACAGGGCTGTCTACACCTTC. As protein: CASSYLDRAVYTF.

The chain uses TRBV4-2 and TRBJ1-5; D unresolved. CDR1 and CDR2 (germline): LGHNA, YNFKEQ. The CDR3 contains 16 residues. The V and J ends lost 1 base and 2 bases respectively, with 12 bases between them. This CDR3 is CASSQGGSGGNQPQHF. The DNA of the CDR3 is TGTGCCAGCAGCCAAGGCGGAAGCGGGGGCAATCAGCCCCAGCATTTT.

This chain connects TRBV27 to TRBJ1-6; possibly TRBD1 for D (5 bases). CDR1 is MNHEY, CDR2 SMNVEV, per germline (reference sequence). V gave up 3 bases and J gave up 9 bases, with 21 bases separating them. The CDR3 is 17 amino acids. The CDR3 DNA sequence: TGTGCCAGCAGTTTCTGGACAAAGGTTGGCTTGATTTCACCCCTCCACTTT. As protein: CASSFWTKVGLISPLHF.

CDR3 DNA: TGTGCCAGCAGCTCACAGGGGCATGGCTACACCTTC. Translation gives CASSSQGHGYTF. The chain employs TRBV7-9 and TRBJ1-2, with 7 nucleotides matching TRBD1. Trimming at V came to 4 bases and at J to 6 bases, leaving 2 bases not matched to a gene. Germline V gene data show CDR1 as SEHNR and CDR2 as FQNEAQ (reference sequence). The CDR3 is 12 amino acids.

A few counts support this clone. The V call is TRBV7-9, the J call TRBJ1-3, with a possible D match to TRBD1 (5 bases). V gave up 8 bases and J gave up 9 bases, with 17 bases separating them. Germline V CDR1 and CDR2: SEHNR, FQNEAQ (reference sequence). The CDR3 consists of 13 residues. CDR3 in amino acids: CASSPGGVGTIYF. DNA of the CDR3: TGTGCCAGCTCCCCGGGGGGAGTGGGCACCATATATTTT.

V and J are TRBV27 and TRBJ1-2; weak D call: TRBD1 (5 bases). The CDR3 consists of 14 residues. V lost 3 bases to trimming and J lost 4 bases, with 12 bases between them. The germline gives CDR1 MNHEY, CDR2 SMNVEV (reference sequence). The CDR3: CASSLDGAAYGYTF. DNA for the CDR3: TGTGCCAGCAGTTTGGATGGGGCAGCCTATGGCTACACCTTC.

V usage is TRBV18 and J usage is TRBJ2-1, with D tentatively TRBD2 (5 bases). Germline V lookup: CDR1 KGHSH, CDR2 LQKENI. With 3 bases removed from V and 1 base from J, the gap between germline ends came to 10 bases. The CDR3 contains 15 residues. This chain's CDR3 is CASSPLDWSYNEQFF. The CDR3 DNA is TGTGCCAGCTCACCTCTGGACTGGTCCTACAATGAGCAGTTCTTC.

The J gene is TRBJ2-3, the V gene TRBV7-8, with a possible D match to TRBD2 (6 bases). Germline CDR1 is SGHVS and CDR2 is FQNEAQ. Trimming cost V 3 bases and J 5 bases, with 9 bases left between them. This CDR3 contains 13 residues. This CDR3 is CASSLPAGDTQYF. The CDR3, as DNA: TGTGCCAGCAGCTTGCCAGCGGGAGATACGCAGTATTTT.

J is TRBJ1-2 and V is TRBV19; D remains unclear. The CDR3 covers 16 residues. Trimming took 3 bases from V and 3 from J, leaving 17 bases between them. The germline V gene has CDR1 LNHDA and CDR2 SQIVND (reference sequence). CDR3 coding DNA: TGTGCCAGTAGTATGACCGAGGCCAGCATCGACTATGGCTACACCTTC. Protein: CASSMTEASIDYGYTF. The whole variable domain, remainder taken from reference TRBV19 and TRBJ1-2, is DGGITQSPKYLFRKEGQNVTLSCEQNLNHDAMYWYRQDPGQGLRLIYYSQIVNDFQKGDIAEGYSVSREKKESFPLTVTSAQKNPTAFYLCASSMTEASIDYGYTFGSGTRLTVV.

The chain is built from TRBV2 and TRBJ1-2; 7 nucleotides align to TRBD1. The CDR3 runs 16 residues. V was clipped by 6 bases and J by 7 bases; unmatched bases: 17. The germline V gene has CDR1 SNHLY and CDR2 FYNNEI. CDR3 region: CASRGGPGTELSGYTF. In nucleotides, the CDR3 is TGTGCCAGCAGAGGGGGACCGGGGACAGAGCTATCTGGCTACACCTTC.

J is TRBJ2-4 and V is TRBV4-3; no clear D gene. CDR3 length: 15 amino acids. Deletions cut 3 bases from V and 0 bases from J, with 9 bases between. The germline CDR1 and CDR2 sequences are LGHNA and YSLEER. CDR3: CASSQENLAKNIQYF. The CDR3 region has the DNA TGCGCCAGCAGCCAGGAGAACCTAGCCAAAAACATTCAGTACTTC.

This chain uses TRBV27 with TRBJ2-3, with 8 bases matching TRBD1. This CDR3 contains 14 residues. The germline CDR1 and CDR2 sequences are MNHEY and SMNVEV (reference sequence). The ends lost 2 bases at V and 4 bases at J; junction bases unmatched: 2. The CDR3 DNA reads TGTGCCAGCAGTTTAGGCAGGGGGCCAGATACGCAGTATTTT. This translates into CASSLGRGPDTQYF.

The V call is TRBV5-5, the J call TRBJ1-2; a weak D match, TRBD1 (6 bases). Per germline, CDR1 SGHKS and CDR2 YYEKEE (reference sequence). Trimming stripped 1 base from V and 8 bases from J, with 18 bases between. The CDR3 contains 15 residues. The CDR3 sequence: CASSLYLGGPEGYTF. The DNA of the CDR3 is TGTGCCAGCAGCTTGTATTTGGGGGGGCCAGAGGGCTACACCTTC.

This chain links TRBV4-3 with TRBJ1-2, with 8 bases aligning to TRBD1. The junction had 19 bases not matched to a gene; V was cut back by 0 bases and J by 7 bases. This CDR3 contains 19 residues. Germline assignment: CDR1 LGHNA and CDR2 YSLEER. CDR3 bases: TGCGCCAGCAGCCAAGATGTTAGGACAGGGTTTTTATCAGAGGTTGGCTACACCTTC. Translation: CASSQDVRTGFLSEVGYTF.

CDR3 DNA sequence: TGTGCCAGCAGCTTAGGTGGGGGGGGCAACACTGAAGCTTTCTTT. Amino acid sequence: CASSLGGGGNTEAFF. The chain recombines TRBV7-2 with TRBJ1-1, with D maybe TRBD1 (6 bases). V lost 1 base to trimming and J lost 2 bases, with 11 bases between them. CDR3 length: 15 residues. Germline-derived CDR1 and CDR2 are SGHTA and FQGNSA.

This sequence joins TRBV30 and TRBJ2-2; tentatively, D is TRBD2 (6 bases). The CDR3 spans 14 residues. V lost 7 bases and J lost 2, with 14 bases in between. In germline, CDR1 is GTSNPN, CDR2 SVGIG (reference sequence). CDR3 amino acids: CAYRDSRNTGELFF. The CDR3 DNA reads as TGTGCCTACCGGGACTCGCGAAACACCGGGGAGCTGTTTTTT.